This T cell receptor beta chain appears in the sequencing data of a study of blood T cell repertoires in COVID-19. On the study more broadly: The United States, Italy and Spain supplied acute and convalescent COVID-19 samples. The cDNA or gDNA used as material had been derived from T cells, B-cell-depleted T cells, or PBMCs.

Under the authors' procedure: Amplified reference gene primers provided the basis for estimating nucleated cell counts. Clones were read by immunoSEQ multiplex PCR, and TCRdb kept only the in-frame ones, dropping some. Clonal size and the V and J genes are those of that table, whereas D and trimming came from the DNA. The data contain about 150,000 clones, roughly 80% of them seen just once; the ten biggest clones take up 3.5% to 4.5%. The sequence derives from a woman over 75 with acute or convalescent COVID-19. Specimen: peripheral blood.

The CDR3 nucleotides read TGTGCCAGCAGCCAAGATCCGGGAGTCCTCTCCGAGCAGTACTTC. Its translation is CASSQDPGVLSEQYF. The genes are TRBV4-2 and TRBJ2-7; D may be TRBD2 (6 bases). This CDR3 is 15 amino acids long. Germline-derived CDR1 and CDR2 are LGHNA and YNFKEQ. The ends were cut back, 0 bases at V and 6 bases at J, with 15 bases in the middle.